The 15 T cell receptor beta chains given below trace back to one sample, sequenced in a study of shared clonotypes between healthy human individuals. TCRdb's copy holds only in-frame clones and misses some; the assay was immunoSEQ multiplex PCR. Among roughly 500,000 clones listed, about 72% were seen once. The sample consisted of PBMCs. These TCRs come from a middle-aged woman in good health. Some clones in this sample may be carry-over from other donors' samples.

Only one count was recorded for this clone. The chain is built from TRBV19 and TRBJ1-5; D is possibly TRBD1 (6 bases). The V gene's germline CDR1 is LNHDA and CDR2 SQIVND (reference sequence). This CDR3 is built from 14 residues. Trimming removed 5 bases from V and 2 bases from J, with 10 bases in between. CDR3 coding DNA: TGTGCCAGTAGTTCATGGACAGGCAATCAGCCCCAGCATTTT. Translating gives CASSSWTGNQPQHF. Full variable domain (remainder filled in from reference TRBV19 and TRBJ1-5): DGGITQSPKYLFRKEGQNVTLSCEQNLNHDAMYWYRQDPGQGLRLIYYSQIVNDFQKGDIAEGYSVSREKKESFPLTVTSAQKNPTAFYLCASSSWTGNQPQHFGDGTRLSIL.

The CDR3 DNA is TGTGCCAGTAGTCCCTCTCGACTAGCGGGAACCAACGGGGAGCTGTTTTTT. Translating gives CASSPSRLAGTNGELFF. The chain uses TRBV19 and TRBJ2-2, with 11 bases that match TRBD2. This CDR3 region has 17 residues. CDR1 is LNHDA and CDR2 is SQIVND in the germline V gene (reference sequence). Trimming took 5 bases from V and 7 from J; bases not matched to a gene: 12.

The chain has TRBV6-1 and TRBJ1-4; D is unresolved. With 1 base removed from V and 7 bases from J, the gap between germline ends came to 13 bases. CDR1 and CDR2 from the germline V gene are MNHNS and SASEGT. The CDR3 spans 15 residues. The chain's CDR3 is CASSEVPVLVEKLFF. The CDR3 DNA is TGTGCCAGCAGTGAAGTTCCAGTGTTAGTTGAAAAACTGTTTTTT.

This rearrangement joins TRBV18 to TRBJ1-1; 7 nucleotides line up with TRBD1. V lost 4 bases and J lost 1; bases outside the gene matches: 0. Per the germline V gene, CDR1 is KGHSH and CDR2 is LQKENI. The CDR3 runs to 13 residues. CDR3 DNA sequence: TGTGCCAGCTCACGGGACAGGAACACTGAAGCTTTCTTT. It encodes CASSRDRNTEAFF.

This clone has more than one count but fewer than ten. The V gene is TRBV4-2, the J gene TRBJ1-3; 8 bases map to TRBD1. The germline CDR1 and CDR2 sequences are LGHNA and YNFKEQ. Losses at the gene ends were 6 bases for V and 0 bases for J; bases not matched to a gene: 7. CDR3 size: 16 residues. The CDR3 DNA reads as TGTGCCAGCAGTTTGGCAGGGGGCTACTCTGGAAACACCATATATTTT. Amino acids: CASSLAGGYSGNTIYF.

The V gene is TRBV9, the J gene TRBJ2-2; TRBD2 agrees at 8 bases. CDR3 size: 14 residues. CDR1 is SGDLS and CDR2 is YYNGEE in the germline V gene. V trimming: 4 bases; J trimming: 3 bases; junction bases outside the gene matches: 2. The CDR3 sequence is CASSQLADTGELFF. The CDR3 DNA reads TGTGCCAGCAGCCAACTAGCGGACACCGGGGAGCTGTTTTTT.

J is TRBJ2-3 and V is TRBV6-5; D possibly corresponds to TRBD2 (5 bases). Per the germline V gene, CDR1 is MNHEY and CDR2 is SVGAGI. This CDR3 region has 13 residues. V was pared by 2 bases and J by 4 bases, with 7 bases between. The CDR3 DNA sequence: TGTGCCAGCAGTTACCCCGGGGCAGATACGCAGTATTTT. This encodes CASSYPGADTQYF.

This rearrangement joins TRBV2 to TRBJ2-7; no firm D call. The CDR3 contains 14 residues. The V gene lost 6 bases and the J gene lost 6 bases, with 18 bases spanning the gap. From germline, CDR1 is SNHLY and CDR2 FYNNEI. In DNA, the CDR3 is TGTGCCAGCAGATTATCCGGGTCGTCGGCCGAGCAGTACTTC. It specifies CASRLSGSSAEQYF.

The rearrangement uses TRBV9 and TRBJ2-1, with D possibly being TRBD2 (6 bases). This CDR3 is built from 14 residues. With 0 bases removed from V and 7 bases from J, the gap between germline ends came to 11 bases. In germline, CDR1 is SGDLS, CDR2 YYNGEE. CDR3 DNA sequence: TGTGCCAGCAGCGTAGTAGCGGCTCAGAATGAGCAGTTCTTC. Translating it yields CASSVVAAQNEQFF.

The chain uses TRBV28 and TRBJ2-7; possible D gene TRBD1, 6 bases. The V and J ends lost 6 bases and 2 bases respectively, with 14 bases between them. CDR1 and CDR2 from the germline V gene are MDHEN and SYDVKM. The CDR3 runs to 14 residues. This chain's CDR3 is CASSPTGIPYEQYF. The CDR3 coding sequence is TGTGCCAGCAGCCCTACAGGGATCCCCTACGAGCAGTACTTC.

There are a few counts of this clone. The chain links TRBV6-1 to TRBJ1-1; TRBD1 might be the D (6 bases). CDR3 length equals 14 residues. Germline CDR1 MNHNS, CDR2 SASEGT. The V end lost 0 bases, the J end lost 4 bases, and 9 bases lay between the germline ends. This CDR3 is CASSEALGGTEAFF. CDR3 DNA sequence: TGTGCCAGCAGTGAAGCGCTAGGGGGCACTGAAGCTTTCTTT.

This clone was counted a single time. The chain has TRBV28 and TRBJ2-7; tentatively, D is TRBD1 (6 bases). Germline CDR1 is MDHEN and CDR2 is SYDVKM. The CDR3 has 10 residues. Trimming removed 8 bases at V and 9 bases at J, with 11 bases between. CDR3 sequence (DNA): TGTGCCAGCTCAACAGGGAGGCAGTACTTC. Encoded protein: CASSTGRQYF.

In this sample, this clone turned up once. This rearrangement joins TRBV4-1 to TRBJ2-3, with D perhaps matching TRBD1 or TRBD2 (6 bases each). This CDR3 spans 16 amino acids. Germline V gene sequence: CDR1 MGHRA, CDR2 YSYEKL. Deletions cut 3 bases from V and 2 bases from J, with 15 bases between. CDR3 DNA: TGCGCCAGCAGCCATATACGGGGGCGGAACACAGATACGCAGTATTTT. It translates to CASSHIRGRNTDTQYF.

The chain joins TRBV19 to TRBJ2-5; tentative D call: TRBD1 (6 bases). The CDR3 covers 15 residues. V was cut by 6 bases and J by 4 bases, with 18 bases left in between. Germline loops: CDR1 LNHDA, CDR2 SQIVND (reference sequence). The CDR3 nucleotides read TGTGCCAGTAGCACACAGGGTCCGTGGGGAGAGACCCAGTACTTC. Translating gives CASSTQGPWGETQYF.

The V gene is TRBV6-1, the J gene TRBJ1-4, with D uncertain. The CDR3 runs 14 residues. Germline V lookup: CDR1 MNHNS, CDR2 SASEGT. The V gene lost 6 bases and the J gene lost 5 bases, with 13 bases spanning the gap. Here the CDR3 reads CASRPPFRNEKLFF. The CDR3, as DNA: TGTGCCAGCAGACCCCCATTTAGAAATGAAAAACTGTTTTTT.